A selection of T cell receptor beta chains follows, all from one sample in a study of T cell repertoires in cytomegalovirus infection. TCRdb processed the reads anew with MiXCR; each CDR3 protein has one entry. Of 160,000 or so distinct CDR3 sequences listed, about a fifth are singletons. No antigen has been identified for these receptors. Specimen: CD8+ T cells from cultured PBMCs, collected from culture after CMV antigen stimulation. Every receptor here comes from a human donor in good health (CMV status not recorded). Some clones in this sample may be carry-over from other donors' samples. CDR3s leave out the opening cysteine and the closing phenylalanine or tryptophan. A D gene is named only where the DNA matches it firmly.

cdr3_aa d_call v_call
ASILGGGTDTQY TRBD2 TRBV7-2
ASSYPGDYEQY - TRBV28
ASSVDGYMNTEAF - TRBV9
ASSELHGGHQPQH - TRBV6-1
ASSPQGDNSPLH - TRBV6-6
ASRDSYNEQF - TRBV2
ASSRTDYSNQPQH - TRBV7-2
ASSSSPGTSGTQY - TRBV19
ASSNGRGPMAQH - TRBV6-2/TRBV6-3
ASSALAVQETQY TRBD2 TRBV12-3/TRBV12-4
SALGSLNTEAF - TRBV20-1
ASSLTRTDYGYT - TRBV6-5
ASSKGQGPYGYT TRBD1 TRBV11-2
ASSPLVGQGWTEAF - TRBV6-6
ASSLGVLDTQY - TRBV7-2
ASSQEGSGGREQY TRBD2 TRBV4-1
ASSLELLSFGPDTQY - TRBV7-2
ASSGTYNEQF - TRBV5-1
ASSLDLAGISTDTQY TRBD2 TRBV7-2
ASSSTGTGNNEQF TRBD1 TRBV7-3
ASSPLGQMTAGYT - TRBV19
ASSLLRGDRETQY - TRBV19
ASSLSTGTANTEAF - TRBV7-8
ASYSGELF - TRBV12-3/TRBV12-4
ASSPLAGTPDNEQF TRBD2 TRBV11-2
ATRSLGSGSSYEQY - TRBV24-1
ASSTTDTYEQY - TRBV7-9